This T cell receptor beta chain was sequenced for a study of blood T cell repertoires in COVID-19. Assay used: immunoSEQ multiplex PCR; TCRdb lists only in-frame clones, some missing. Seen here are about 440,000 clones, roughly 89% observed once, and the top ten hold 4.3%. V was trimmed by 3 bases and J by 0 bases, leaving 15 bases between them. CDR1 is LNHNV and CDR2 is YYDKDF in the germline V gene (reference sequence). CDR3 size: 17 residues. V usage is TRBV15 and J usage is TRBJ2-1, with a weak D call TRBD1 (5 bases). The TCR was taken from a woman in her 30s with acute or convalescent COVID-19. Sequencing input: peripheral blood. DNA for the CDR3: TGTGCCACCAGCAGTGACCTGACAGATAGCTCCTACAATGAGCAGTTCTTC. It is translated as CATSSDLTDSSYNEQFF.